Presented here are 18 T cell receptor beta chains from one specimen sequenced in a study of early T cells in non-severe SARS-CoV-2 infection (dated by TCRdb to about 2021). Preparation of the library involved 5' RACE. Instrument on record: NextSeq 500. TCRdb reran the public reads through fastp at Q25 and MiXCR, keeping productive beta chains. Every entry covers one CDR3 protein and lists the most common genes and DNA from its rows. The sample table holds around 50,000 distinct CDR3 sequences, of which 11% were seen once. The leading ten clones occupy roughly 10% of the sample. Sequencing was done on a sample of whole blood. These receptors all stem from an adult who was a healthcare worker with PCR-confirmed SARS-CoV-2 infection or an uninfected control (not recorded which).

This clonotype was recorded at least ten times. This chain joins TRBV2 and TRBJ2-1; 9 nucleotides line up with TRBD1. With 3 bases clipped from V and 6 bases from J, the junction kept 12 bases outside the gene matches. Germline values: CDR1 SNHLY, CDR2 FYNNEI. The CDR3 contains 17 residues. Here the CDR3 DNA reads TGTGCCAGCAGTGATAGAGAGGTAGGGGACAGGGTCAATGAGCAGTTCTTC. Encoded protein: CASSDREVGDRVNEQFF.

CDR3 bases: TGCAGTGCGGGGACAGATGGAAACACCATATATTTT. Protein sequence: CSAGTDGNTIYF. The rearrangement joins TRBV20-1 to TRBJ1-3; 7 positions match TRBD1. The CDR3 has 12 residues. The germline CDR1 and CDR2 sequences are DFQATT and SNEGSKA (reference sequence). V lost 6 bases and J lost 3; bases outside the gene matches: 2.

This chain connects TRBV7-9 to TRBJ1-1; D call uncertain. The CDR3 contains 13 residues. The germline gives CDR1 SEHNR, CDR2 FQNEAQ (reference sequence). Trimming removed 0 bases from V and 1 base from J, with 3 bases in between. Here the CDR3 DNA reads TGTGCCAGCAGCTTAGCTGAGAACACTGAAGCTTTCTTT. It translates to CASSLAENTEAFF. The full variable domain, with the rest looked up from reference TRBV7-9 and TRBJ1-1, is DTGVSQNPRHKITKRGQNVTFRCDPISEHNRLYWYRQTLGQGPEFLTYFQNEAQLEKSRLLSDRFSAERPKGSFSTLEIQRTEQGDSAMYLCASSLAENTEAFFGQGTRLTVV.

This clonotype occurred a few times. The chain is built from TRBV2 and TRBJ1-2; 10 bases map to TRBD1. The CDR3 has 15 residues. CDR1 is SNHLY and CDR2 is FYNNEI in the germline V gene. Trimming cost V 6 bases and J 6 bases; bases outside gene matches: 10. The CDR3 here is CASRRDRGSSDGYTF. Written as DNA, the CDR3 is TGTGCCAGCAGGAGGGACAGGGGATCTTCGGATGGCTACACCTTC.

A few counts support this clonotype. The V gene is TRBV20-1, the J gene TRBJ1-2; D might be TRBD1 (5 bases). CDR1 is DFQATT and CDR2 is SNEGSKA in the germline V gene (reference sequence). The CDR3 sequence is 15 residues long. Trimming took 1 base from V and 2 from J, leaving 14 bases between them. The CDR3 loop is CSARGGGALNYGYTF. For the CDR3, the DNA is TGCAGTGCTAGAGGGGGAGGGGCACTAAACTATGGCTACACCTTC.

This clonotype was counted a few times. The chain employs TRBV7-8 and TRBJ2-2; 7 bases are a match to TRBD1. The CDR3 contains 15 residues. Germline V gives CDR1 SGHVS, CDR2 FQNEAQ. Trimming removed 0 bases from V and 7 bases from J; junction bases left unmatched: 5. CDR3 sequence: CASSLARQGGGELFF. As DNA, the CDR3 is TGTGCCAGCAGCTTAGCGCGACAGGGTGGCGGGGAGCTGTTTTTT.

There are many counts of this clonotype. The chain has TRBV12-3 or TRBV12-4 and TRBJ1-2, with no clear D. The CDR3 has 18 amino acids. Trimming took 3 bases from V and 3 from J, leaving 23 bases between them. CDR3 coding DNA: TGTGCCAGCAGTTTGGGTATAAGAGGAGTCATTTCGGACTATGGCTACACCTTC. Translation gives CASSLGIRGVISDYGYTF.

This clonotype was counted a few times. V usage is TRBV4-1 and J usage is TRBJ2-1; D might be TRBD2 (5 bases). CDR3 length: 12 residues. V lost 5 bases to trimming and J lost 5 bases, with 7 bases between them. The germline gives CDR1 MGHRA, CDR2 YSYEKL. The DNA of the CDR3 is TGCGCCAGCAGCTCCGGGAACAATGAGCAGTTCTTC. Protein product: CASSSGNNEQFF.

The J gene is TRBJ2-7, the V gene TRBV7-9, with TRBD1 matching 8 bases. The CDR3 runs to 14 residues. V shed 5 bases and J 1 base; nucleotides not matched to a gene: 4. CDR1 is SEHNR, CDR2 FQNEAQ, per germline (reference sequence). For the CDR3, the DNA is TGTGCCAGCAGCCAGGGGGCCGGATCCTACGAGCAGTACTTC. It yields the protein CASSQGAGSYEQYF.

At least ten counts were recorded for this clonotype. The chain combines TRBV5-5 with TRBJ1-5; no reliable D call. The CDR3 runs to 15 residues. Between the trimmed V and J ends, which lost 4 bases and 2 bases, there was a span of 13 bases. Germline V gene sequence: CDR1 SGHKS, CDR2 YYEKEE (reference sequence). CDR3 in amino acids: CASSGGGVGNQPQHF. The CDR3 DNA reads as TGTGCCAGCAGCGGCGGCGGGGTAGGCAATCAGCCCCAGCATTTT.

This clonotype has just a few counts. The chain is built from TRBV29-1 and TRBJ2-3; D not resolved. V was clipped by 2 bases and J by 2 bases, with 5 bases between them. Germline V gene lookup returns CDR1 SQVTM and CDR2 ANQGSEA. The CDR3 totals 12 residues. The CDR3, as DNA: TGCAGCGTTGAAAGGGCCACAGATACGCAGTATTTT. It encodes CSVERATDTQYF.

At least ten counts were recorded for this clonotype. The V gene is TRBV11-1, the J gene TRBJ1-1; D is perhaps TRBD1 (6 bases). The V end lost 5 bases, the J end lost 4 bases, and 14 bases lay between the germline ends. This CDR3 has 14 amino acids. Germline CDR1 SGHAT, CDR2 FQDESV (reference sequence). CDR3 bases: TGTGCCAGCAGCGGACCACAGGGCGGCACTGAAGCTTTCTTT. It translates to CASSGPQGGTEAFF.

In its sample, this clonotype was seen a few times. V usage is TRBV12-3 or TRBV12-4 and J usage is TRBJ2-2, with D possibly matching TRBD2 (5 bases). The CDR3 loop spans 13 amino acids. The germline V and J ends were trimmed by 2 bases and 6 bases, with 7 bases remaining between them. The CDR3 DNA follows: TGTGCCAGCAGTTTACCGGGGTCCGGGGAGCTGTTTTTT. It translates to CASSLPGSGELFF.

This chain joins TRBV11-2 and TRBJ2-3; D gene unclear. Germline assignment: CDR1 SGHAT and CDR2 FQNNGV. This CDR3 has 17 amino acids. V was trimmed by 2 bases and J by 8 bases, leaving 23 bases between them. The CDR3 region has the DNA TGTGCCAGCAGCTTAAGACCGCAGAGTGGCTCCACTGTTACGCAGTATTTT. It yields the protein CASSLRPQSGSTVTQYF.

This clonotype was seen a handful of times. The CDR3 protein is CASSLPGQAITYEQYF. The DNA for the CDR3 is TGTGCCAGCAGTTTACCGGGACAGGCAATTACCTACGAGCAGTACTTC. This chain connects TRBV28 to TRBJ2-7; 8 bases are a match to TRBD1. The CDR3 length is 16 residues. Germline trimming cut 2 bases from V and 2 bases from J; bases unmatched to any gene: 8. Germline CDR1 is MDHEN and CDR2 is SYDVKM.

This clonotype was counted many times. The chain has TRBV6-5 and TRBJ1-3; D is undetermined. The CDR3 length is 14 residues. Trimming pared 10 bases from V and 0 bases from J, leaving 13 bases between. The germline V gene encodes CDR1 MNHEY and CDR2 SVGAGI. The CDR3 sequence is CATVTESSGNTIYF. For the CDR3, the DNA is TGTGCCACCGTGACCGAAAGCTCTGGAAACACCATATATTTT.

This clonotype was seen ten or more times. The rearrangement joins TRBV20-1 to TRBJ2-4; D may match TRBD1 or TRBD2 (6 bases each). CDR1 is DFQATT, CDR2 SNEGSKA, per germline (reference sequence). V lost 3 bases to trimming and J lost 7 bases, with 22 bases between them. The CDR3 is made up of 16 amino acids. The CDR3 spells CSARSQGGIIRNIQYF. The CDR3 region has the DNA TGCAGTGCTAGGTCACAGGGAGGTATAATTAGGAACATTCAGTACTTC.

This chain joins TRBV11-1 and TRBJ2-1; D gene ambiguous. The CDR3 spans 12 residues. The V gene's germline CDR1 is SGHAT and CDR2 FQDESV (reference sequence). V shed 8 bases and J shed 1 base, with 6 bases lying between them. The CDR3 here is CASGRSYNEQFF. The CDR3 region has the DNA TGTGCCAGCGGACGGTCCTACAATGAGCAGTTCTTC.